The 23 T cell receptor beta chains below come from one sample, sequenced in a study of early T cells in non-severe SARS-CoV-2 infection. TCRdb fed the 5' RACE reads into MiXCR, producing one record per CDR3 protein. The sample contains tens of thousands of distinct CDR3 sequences, around 11% of which appear only once. This specimen was whole blood, taken at baseline. The origin of the receptors is an adult who was a healthcare worker with PCR-confirmed SARS-CoV-2 infection or an uninfected control (not recorded which).

The chain links TRBV6-2 or TRBV6-3 to TRBJ2-7; TRBD2 agrees at 9 bases. CDR1 and CDR2 from the germline V gene are MNHEY and SVGEGT. The CDR3 length is 15 residues. J gave up 3 bases and V 5 bases, and 8 bases lay outside the gene matches. CDR3 nucleotide sequence: TGTGCCAGCAGTCCAGCTCCAGCGGGGGGCTACGAGCAGTACTTC. Its protein is CASSPAPAGGYEQYF.

Here the CDR3 DNA reads TGTGCCAGCAGTACTCTTTCCGGGACAGGGAACAATGAGCAGTTCTTC. Its protein product is CASSTLSGTGNNEQFF. The V gene is TRBV27, the J gene TRBJ2-1, with 9 bases that match TRBD1. V dropped 5 bases and J dropped 5; count of bases not matched to a gene: 10. The CDR3 has 16 residues. From germline, CDR1 is MNHEY and CDR2 SMNVEV (reference sequence).

Only a few counts were recorded for this clonotype. This rearrangement joins TRBV7-9 to TRBJ2-5; D remains unclear. V was trimmed by 5 bases and J by 3 bases, leaving 4 bases between them. Germline-derived CDR1 and CDR2 are SEHNR and FQNEAQ (reference sequence). This CDR3 comprises 11 residues. The CDR3 DNA reads TGTGCCAGCAGCCCGAAAGAGACCCAGTACTTC. It specifies CASSPKETQYF. The full variable domain, rest sourced from reference TRBV7-9 and TRBJ2-5, is DTGVSQNPRHKITKRGQNVTFRCDPISEHNRLYWYRQTLGQGPEFLTYFQNEAQLEKSRLLSDRFSAERPKGSFSTLEIQRTEQGDSAMYLCASSPKETQYFGPGTRLLVL.

In its sample, this clonotype was seen a few times. A read error may produce the germline difference seen at one junction end. V usage is TRBV28 and J usage is TRBJ1-2; D is undetermined. The CDR3 contains 12 residues. Germline V CDR1 and CDR2: MDHEN, SYDVKM. The CDR3 DNA follows: TGTGCCAGTAGTTCGGGGAGCTATGGCTACACCTTC. Protein product: CASSSGSYGYTF.

The V and J genes are TRBV29-1 and TRBJ2-7; maybe TRBD2 (6 bases). CDR3 length: 14 residues. Germline CDR1 and CDR2: SQVTM and ANQGSEA. V gave up 6 bases and J gave up 4 bases, with 19 bases separating them. CDR3 sequence: CSVTRGGLGYEQYF. DNA of the CDR3: TGCAGCGTCACCCGCGGAGGGCTTGGGTACGAGCAGTACTTC.

The V and J genes are TRBV2 and TRBJ1-6; D is uncertain. Germline values: CDR1 SNHLY, CDR2 FYNNEI. There are 13 residues in the CDR3. V lost 3 bases and J lost 8, with 8 bases in between. CDR3 sequence: CASSEYNDSPLHF. CDR3 sequence (DNA): TGTGCCAGCAGTGAGTACAATGATTCACCCCTCCACTTT.

CDR3 loop: CAISIPGSNTGELFF. CDR3 sequence (DNA): TGTGCCATCAGTATTCCGGGATCTAACACCGGGGAGCTGTTTTTT. The rearrangement joins TRBV10-3 to TRBJ2-2, with D possibly TRBD2 on 5 matching bases. CDR3 length: 15 amino acids. Germline CDR1 reads ENHRY; CDR2 reads SYGVKD. Trimming removed 5 bases at V and 2 bases at J, with 12 bases between.

This clonotype was found a few times. CDR3 in amino acids: CASSTTSGGRGETQYF. The CDR3 coding sequence is TGTGCCAGCAGCACAACTAGCGGGGGTCGGGGAGAGACCCAGTACTTC. This chain connects TRBV28 to TRBJ2-5; TRBD2 aligns across 11 bases. The CDR3 length is 16 residues. Germline CDR1 and CDR2: MDHEN and SYDVKM. The V and J ends lost 6 bases and 4 bases, in that order; junction bases with no gene match: 10.

The genes are TRBV12-3 or TRBV12-4 and TRBJ2-2; D unclear. V was shortened by 4 bases and J by 4 bases, with 4 bases between the two germline ends. The CDR3 consists of 12 residues. DNA for the CDR3: TGTGCCAGCAGTTGGGGCACCGGGGAGCTGTTTTTT. It encodes CASSWGTGELFF.

This clonotype was counted only a few times. The genes are TRBV9 and TRBJ1-2, with a tentative D call TRBD1 (5 bases). In germline, CDR1 is SGDLS, CDR2 YYNGEE. The CDR3 totals 14 residues. V was shortened by 0 bases and J by 5 bases, with 11 bases between the two germline ends. The CDR3 DNA sequence: TGTGCCAGCAGCGTAGGGGGGACCGATTATGGCTACACCTTC. As protein: CASSVGGTDYGYTF.

Only a few counts were recorded for this clonotype. This sequence joins TRBV27 and TRBJ1-2; possible D gene TRBD1, 5 bases. Germline CDR1 is MNHEY and CDR2 is SMNVEV (reference sequence). The CDR3 totals 15 residues. The V end lost 8 bases, the J end lost 4 bases, and 20 bases lay between the germline ends. The CDR3 loop reads CASRRWDGPGYGYTF. In DNA, the CDR3 is TGTGCCAGCCGGAGGTGGGACGGGCCTGGCTATGGCTACACCTTC.

This chain links TRBV25-1 with TRBJ2-6, with TRBD1 matching over 8 bases. The V gene's germline CDR1 is MGHDK and CDR2 SYGVNS. V lost 5 bases, J lost 0 bases, and 6 bases stayed unmatched. The CDR3 consists of 17 residues. CDR3 sequence: CASSHRTGYSGANVLTF. The CDR3 coding sequence is TGTGCCAGCAGTCACCGGACAGGGTACTCTGGGGCCAACGTCCTGACTTTC.

This clonotype was detected many times. The chain couples TRBV19 to TRBJ1-2, with D possibly TRBD1 on 5 matching bases. The germline gives CDR1 LNHDA, CDR2 SQIVND (reference sequence). The ends were cut back, 5 bases at V and 4 bases at J, with 11 bases in the middle. The CDR3 runs to 13 residues. The CDR3 reads CASSFRDGYGYTF. Written as DNA, the CDR3 is TGTGCCAGTAGTTTCCGGGACGGCTATGGCTACACCTTC.

The sample holds a few counts of this clonotype. The V and J genes are TRBV6-1 and TRBJ1-4; TRBD1 agrees at 8 bases. This CDR3 region has 15 residues. Trimming at V came to 7 bases and at J to 2 bases, leaving 6 bases not matched to a gene. The germline gives CDR1 MNHNS, CDR2 SASEGT. The CDR3 sequence: CASTRTGYTNEKLFF. The CDR3 nucleotides are TGTGCCAGCACCCGGACAGGGTATACTAATGAAAAACTGTTTTTT.

This clonotype has more than one count but fewer than ten. The chain carries TRBV29-1 and TRBJ2-7; 7 bases fit TRBD1. The CDR3 contains 13 residues. V was pared by 5 bases and J by 2 bases, with 6 bases of the junction left unmatched. CDR1 SQVTM and CDR2 ANQGSEA come from the germline V gene. For the CDR3, the DNA is TGCAGCGTTAAAGGGACAGCAGCCTACGAGCAGTACTTC. It yields the protein CSVKGTAAYEQYF.

The rearrangement uses TRBV12-3 or TRBV12-4 and TRBJ2-2; 8 positions agree with TRBD1. V gave up 0 bases and J gave up 3 bases; unmatched junction bases: 6. This CDR3 is built from 17 residues. The CDR3 sequence is CASSLARRTGYTGELFF. The CDR3 DNA sequence: TGTGCCAGCAGTTTAGCCCGCAGGACAGGGTACACCGGGGAGCTGTTTTTT.

There are a few counts of this clonotype. V gene TRBV2 combines with J gene TRBJ2-1, with TRBD2 identical over 11 bases. The CDR3 length is 14 residues. The ends lost 6 bases at V and 8 bases at J; junction bases unmatched: 6. Germline loops: CDR1 SNHLY, CDR2 FYNNEI. CDR3 sequence reads: CASRVTSGDYEQFF. The CDR3 DNA reads as TGTGCCAGCAGGGTGACTAGCGGGGACTATGAGCAGTTCTTC.

This clonotype was counted many times. This sequence joins TRBV6-1 and TRBJ2-3; weak D call: TRBD1 (6 bases). Germline CDR1 reads MNHNS; CDR2 reads SASEGT. Trimming pared 0 bases from V and 1 base from J, leaving 8 bases between. The CDR3 loop spans 15 amino acids. The CDR3 sequence is CASSEATGRTDTQYF. The CDR3 DNA follows: TGTGCCAGCAGTGAAGCCACAGGGCGCACAGATACGCAGTATTTT.

The chain links TRBV6-2 or TRBV6-3 to TRBJ2-7, with D possibly being TRBD2 (6 bases). The CDR3 is 14 amino acids. Per germline, CDR1 MNHEY and CDR2 SVGEGT. Trimming cost V 0 bases and J 0 bases, with 6 bases left between them. CDR3 nucleotide sequence: TGTGCCAGCAGTTACTCCGGGAGCTCCTACGAGCAGTACTTC. Translation: CASSYSGSSYEQYF.

This clonotype was seen a few times. The gene calls are TRBV5-1 and TRBJ2-1, with D possibly TRBD1 on 5 matching bases. This CDR3 has 15 residues. Trimming removed 4 bases from V and 6 bases from J, with 17 bases in between. Germline values: CDR1 SGHRS, CDR2 YFSETQ. The CDR3 DNA reads as TGCGCCAGCAGCCGACGTACAGGTCGACCCAATGAGCAGTTCTTC. This codes for CASSRRTGRPNEQFF.

There are many counts of this clonotype. J is TRBJ1-1 and V is TRBV12-3 or TRBV12-4; no clear D. V lost 6 bases to trimming and J lost 7 bases, with 18 bases between them. The CDR3 is 14 residues long. CDR3 amino acids: CASSAQGPGSEAFF. The CDR3 DNA sequence: TGTGCCAGCAGCGCACAAGGGCCCGGGAGTGAAGCTTTCTTT.

This clonotype was recorded a few times. The chain links TRBV4-3 to TRBJ2-3; 11 bases are shared with TRBD2. This CDR3 is 17 amino acids long. Germline-derived CDR1 and CDR2 are LGHNA and YSLEER. V dropped 4 bases and J dropped 8; count of bases not matched to a gene: 14. The CDR3, as DNA: TGCGCCAGCAGCCGGAAAACTAGCGGGGGTGACTCGGGTACGCAGTATTTT. Residues: CASSRKTSGGDSGTQYF.

In its sample, this clonotype was seen many times. The rearrangement uses TRBV27 and TRBJ2-7, with 7 bases that match TRBD1. CDR3 length: 15 amino acids. From germline, CDR1 is MNHEY and CDR2 SMNVEV (reference sequence). With V trimmed by 5 bases and J by 4 bases, 11 bases remained unmatched. The CDR3 sequence is CASSPRPGQSYEQYF. The CDR3 DNA reads TGTGCCAGCAGTCCCCGGCCGGGACAGAGTTACGAGCAGTACTTC.